This T cell receptor (beta chain) was retrieved from a study of T cell responses to AZD1222 COVID-19 vaccine. V shed 9 bases, J shed 1 base, and the junction held 5 bases outside the gene matches. CDR3 size: 13 residues. CDR1 is KGHSH, CDR2 LQKENI, per germline. Some clones are missing from TCRdb's copy, which holds only in-frame ones; the method was immunoSEQ multiplex PCR. Among 130,000 to 150,000 clones listed, 80% to 95% were seen once. The sample here was peripheral blood, taken on day 0 of MenACWY control vaccination. The receptor was isolated from an adult in good health. The chain couples TRBV18 to TRBJ1-2; TRBD1 aligns across 7 bases. The CDR3 reads CASRQGLNYGYTF. The CDR3 DNA reads as TGTGCCAGTCGACAGGGACTTAACTATGGCTACACCTTC. The full variable domain, rest sourced from reference TRBV18 and TRBJ1-2, is NAGVMQNPRHLVRRRGQEARLRCSPMKGHSHVYWYRQLPEEGLKFMVYLQKENIIDESGMPKERFSAEFPKEGPSILRIQQVVRGDSAAYFCASRQGLNYGYTFGSGTRLTVV.